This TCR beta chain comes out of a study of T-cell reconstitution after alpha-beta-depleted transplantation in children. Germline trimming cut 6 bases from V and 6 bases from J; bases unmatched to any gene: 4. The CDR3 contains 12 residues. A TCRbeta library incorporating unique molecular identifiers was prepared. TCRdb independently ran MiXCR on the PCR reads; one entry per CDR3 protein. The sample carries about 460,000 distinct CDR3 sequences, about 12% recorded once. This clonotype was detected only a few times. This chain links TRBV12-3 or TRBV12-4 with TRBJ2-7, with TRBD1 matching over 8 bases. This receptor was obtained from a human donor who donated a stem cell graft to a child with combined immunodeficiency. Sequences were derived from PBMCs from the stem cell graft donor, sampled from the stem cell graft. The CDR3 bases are TGTGCCAGCAGCACAGGGGGGAGCGAGCAGTACTTC. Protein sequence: CASSTGGSEQYF.